This entry features one T cell receptor beta chain sequence. This receptor's antigen is unknown. Base qualities are not recorded, but no much larger clone differs from it by a single base. The instrument was an Illumina HiSeq 2500. Quantitative 5'-RACE with molecular barcodes was used to prepare TCR beta libraries. The paper's data handling went like this. A new computational method, built on a probabilistic model of VDJ rearrangement, was used to identify disease-linked TCR variants. TCRdb trimmed public reads at Q25 via fastp, called clones via MiXCR and kept in-frame beta chains. For every CDR3 protein sequence, its rows merge into one entry that carries the most common genes and DNA. None of the V and J calls come from the authors' own analysis; TCRdb made them. This sample gives about 400,000 distinct CDR3 sequences in total; about a fifth of them show up just once. Clones ranked in the top ten supply roughly a sixth of the sample.

These data are taken from a study of CD8 T cells in ankylosing spondylitis (dated by TCRdb to the late 2010s). Broadly, across the study: To find TCR variants linked to disease, the study profiled T cell receptor beta repertoires in ankylosing spondylitis patients and healthy donors. Samples of peripheral blood were taken, and for ankylosing spondylitis patients, synovial fluid was collected as well. The full study cohort was made up of about 24 ankylosing spondylitis patients and roughly 98 healthy donors. Study-wide conclusions, independent of this receptor: Blood from ankylosing spondylitis patients appeared to be characterized by a TCR beta motif made up of seven or eight highly homologous amino acid variants. Some TCR beta motif variants had previously been reported in synovial fluid and blood of reactive arthritis patients, which suggested common disease-initiation mechanisms. The disease-linked clones had a CD8+ phenotype and were found at relatively low frequencies in peripheral blood. The disease-linked clones were reported to be significantly enriched in matched synovial fluid samples from ankylosing spondylitis patients.

Its CDR3 holds 14 amino acids, cysteine through phenylalanine. Left in the record is the CDR3 DNA by itself, 42 bases read in frame from the first base. As encoded in the germline V gene (reference sequence), CDR1 is LGHDT while CDR2 is YNNKEL. The trim is 2 bases for V and 7 bases for J, with a gap of 15 bases between the germline ends. Sequenced: blood, either unsorted or a sorted T cell fraction (not recorded which). The rearrangement joined TRBV3-1 to TRBJ2-7, with the D segment identity uncertain. The sequence was collected from a male donor with ankylosing spondylitis. CDR3 region: CASSQHLPRWEQYF. DNA sequence: TGTGCCAGCAGCCAACACTTGCCACGGTGGGAGCAGTACTTC.